Presented here are 14 T cell receptor beta chains from one specimen sequenced in a study of cytomegalovirus exposure and HLA in healthy donors. Primers included in the PCR were 60 Vbeta and 13 Jbeta primers. This table comes from immunoSEQ multiplex PCR, and its TCRdb copy is limited to in-frame clones, with some not included. The sample totals under 200,000 clones. Sequenced sample: PBMCs. The receptors stem from a man aged 25-40 years in good health and CMV-seronegative.

The rearrangement joins TRBV7-8 to TRBJ2-5; 11 positions agree with TRBD2. TRBJ2-7 matches the DNA end more closely, so the J call is doubtful. Germline-derived CDR1 and CDR2 are SGHVS and FQNEAQ. This CDR3 contains 13 residues. The CDR3 protein is CASSSGLAGEQYF. In DNA, the CDR3 is TGTGCCAGCAGCTCCGGACTAGCGGGCGAGCAGTACTTC.

The J gene is TRBJ2-2, the V gene TRBV7-8; 7 bases are shared with TRBD2. There are 16 residues in the CDR3. The trim removed 5 bases at V and 5 bases at J, leaving 11 bases unmatched. CDR1 SGHVS and CDR2 FQNEAQ come from the germline V gene. The CDR3 sequence: CASSPTWGGGTGELFF. CDR3 DNA sequence: TGTGCCAGCAGCCCCACCTGGGGGGGAGGGACCGGGGAGCTGTTTTTT.

The chain employs TRBV7-9 and TRBJ2-4, with D perhaps matching TRBD2 (7 bases). V lost 10 bases to trimming and J lost 15 bases, with 25 bases between them. Germline values: CDR1 SEHNR, CDR2 FQNEAQ (reference sequence). The CDR3 has 13 amino acids. CDR3 sequence (DNA): TGTGCCACCGAGCGGGGCACAGGGCCGGTTTCGTACTTC. It yields the protein CATERGTGPVSYF.

This rearrangement joins TRBV15 to TRBJ2-2; maybe TRBD1 (5 bases). CDR3 length: 13 residues. With 10 bases removed from V and 5 bases from J, the gap between germline ends came to 14 bases. CDR1 is LNHNV, CDR2 YYDKDF, per germline (reference sequence). CDR3 DNA sequence: TGTGCCATCGGACACTACTCTACCGGGGAGCTGTTTTTT. It specifies CAIGHYSTGELFF.

The chain couples TRBV5-1 to TRBJ2-2; 13 bases align to TRBD2. The V segment lost 3 bases and the J segment 5 bases; nucleotides outside the gene matches: 4. This CDR3 spans 16 amino acids. Per the germline V gene, CDR1 is SGHRS and CDR2 is YFSETQ. The CDR3 here is CASSSAGLAGTGELFF. The CDR3 DNA reads as TGCGCCAGCAGCTCGGCGGGACTAGCGGGAACCGGGGAGCTGTTTTTT.

The CDR3 is CASSLGDSIDGNQPQHF. Here the CDR3 DNA reads TGTGCCAGCAGCTTAGGGGACAGTATAGATGGGAATCAGCCCCAGCATTTT. The genes are TRBV7-9 and TRBJ1-5; 7 nucleotides line up with TRBD1. V lost 1 base to trimming and J lost 4 bases; unmatched junction nucleotides: 10. Germline CDR1 is SEHNR and CDR2 is FQNEAQ (reference sequence). The CDR3 length is 17 residues.

The chain combines TRBV11-3 with TRBJ2-1, with TRBD2 matching over 11 bases. V lost 8 bases to trimming and J lost 4 bases; unmatched junction nucleotides: 16. This CDR3 region has 18 residues. CDR1 is SGHNT, CDR2 YENEEA, per germline. The CDR3 nucleotides are TGTGCCAGCTCCCGAGTAGCGGGAGGGCCCTCTGTATACAATGAGCAGTTCTTC. This sequence encodes CASSRVAGGPSVYNEQFF. The whole variable domain, filled in from reference TRBV11-3 and TRBJ2-1, reads EAGVVQSPRYKIIEKKQPVAFWCNPISGHNTLYWYLQNLGQGPELLIRYENEEAVDDSQLPKDRFSAERLKGVDSTLKIQPAELGDSAVYLCASSRVAGGPSVYNEQFFGPGTRLTVL.

With respect to this clone: This same CDR3 is encoded by further DNA sequences in the sample. The chain combines TRBV2 with TRBJ2-7; maybe TRBD1 (5 bases). There are 13 residues in the CDR3. Germline V gene lookup returns CDR1 SNHLY and CDR2 FYNNEI. Trimming removed 5 bases from V and 1 base from J, with 9 bases in between. CDR3 bases: TGTGCCAGCAGTTCAGACAGATCCTACGAGCAGTACTTC. The encoded protein is CASSSDRSYEQYF.

The rearrangement links TRBV7-6 to TRBJ1-2; the match to TRBD1 covers 8 bases. This CDR3 comprises 15 residues. Trimming at V came to 6 bases and at J to 3 bases, leaving 9 bases not matched to a gene. Germline V gives CDR1 SGHVS, CDR2 FNYEAQ. CDR3: CASSPTGGNYYGYTF. In nucleotides, the CDR3 is TGTGCCAGCAGTCCTACAGGGGGGAATTACTATGGCTACACCTTC.

The rearrangement joins TRBV6-5 to TRBJ2-3; 13 bases line up with TRBD2. Looked up from germline, CDR1 is MNHEY and CDR2 is SVGAGI. V was clipped by 6 bases and J by 5 bases; unmatched bases: 5. CDR3 length: 15 residues. CDR3 sequence (DNA): TGTGCCAGCAGCCGACTAGCGGGAGGCCAAGATACGCAGTATTTT. Translated, it gives CASSRLAGGQDTQYF.

The rearrangement joins TRBV27 to TRBJ1-2; TRBD1 agrees at 9 bases. From germline, CDR1 is MNHEY and CDR2 SMNVEV (reference sequence). Trimming took 0 bases from V and 8 from J; bases not matched to a gene: 10. This CDR3 spans 16 amino acids. In DNA form, the CDR3 reads TGTGCCAGCAGTTTATCCTCTGGACAGGGGATCGGGGGCTACACCTTC. As protein: CASSLSSGQGIGGYTF.

V usage is TRBV13 and J usage is TRBJ2-1, with 14 nucleotides matching TRBD2. V lost 5 bases and J lost 7; bases outside the gene matches: 4. Germline V gives CDR1 PRHDT, CDR2 FYEKMQ (reference sequence). The CDR3 runs to 15 residues. CDR3: CASSPGTSGSNEQFF. In nucleotides, the CDR3 is TGTGCCAGCAGCCCCGGGACTAGCGGGAGTAATGAGCAGTTCTTC. The full variable domain, with the rest looked up from reference TRBV13 and TRBJ2-1, is AAGVIQSPRHLIKEKRETATLKCYPIPRHDTVYWYQQGPGQDPQFLISFYEKMQSDKGSIPDRFSAQQFSDYHSELNMSSLELGDSALYFCASSPGTSGSNEQFFGPGTRLTVL.

The gene calls are TRBV5-6 and TRBJ1-1, with D possibly being TRBD1 (6 bases). Trimming pared 3 bases from V and 4 bases from J, leaving 10 bases between. Germline-derived CDR1 and CDR2 are SGHDT and YYEEEE. The CDR3 length is 13 residues. DNA of the CDR3: TGTGCCAGCAGCTACCAACAGGGCACTGAAGCTTTCTTT. Translating it yields CASSYQQGTEAFF.

The chain joins TRBV5-1 to TRBJ1-1, with 8 bases aligning to TRBD1. With 4 bases clipped from V and 6 bases from J, the junction kept 11 bases outside the gene matches. This CDR3 is built from 15 residues. The V gene's germline CDR1 is SGHRS and CDR2 YFSETQ. The CDR3 sequence is CASSNNDRGAPEAFF. In DNA form, the CDR3 reads TGCGCCAGCAGCAATAATGACAGGGGAGCTCCTGAAGCTTTCTTT.